Listed below are T cell receptor beta chains from one sample, sequenced in a study of T cell changes during pregnancy in multiple sclerosis. Assay used: immunoSEQ multiplex PCR; TCRdb lists only in-frame clones, some missing. This repertoire shows 100,000 or so clones, 90% to 95% found once; its top ten account for around 2.3%. Sequencing was performed on peripheral blood, taken in the third trimester of pregnancy. The receptors shown here come from a female donor with multiple sclerosis, enrolled in a pregnancy study. CDR3s include the opening cysteine and the closing phenylalanine or tryptophan. The D gene is left open where the match is weak. Rows give clone size only sometimes, using once, few, many, or a class for an expanded clone.

>TRBV6-5|-|-|TRBJ2-1
CASSYPGEQFF
TGTGCCAGCAGTTACCCCGGTGAGCAGTTCTTC
>TRBV5-1|TRBD2|-|TRBJ2-5
CASSSGTSGSPLAGKTQYF
TGCGCCAGCAGCTCCGGGACTAGCGGGAGTCCTCTGGCGGGAAAGACCCAGTACTTC
>TRBV23-1|-|-|TRBJ2-7
CATPETYEQYF
TGCGCCACCCCCGAGACCTACGAGCAGTACTTC
>TRBV7-8|TRBD1|-|TRBJ2-2
CASSLRQGVGVGELFF
TGTGCCAGCAGCTTACGGCAGGGGGTAGGGGTCGGGGAGCTGTTTTTT
>TRBV7-9|-|once|TRBJ2-7
CASSKSVYEQYF
TGTGCCAGCAGCAAGAGCGTCTACGAGCAGTACTTC
>TRBV13|-|few|TRBJ2-7
CASSLGAGLGGYEQYF
TGTGCCAGCAGCTTAGGCGCTGGGTTGGGGGGCTACGAGCAGTACTTC
>TRBV19|-|-|TRBJ1-1
CASSMGHPEGAFF
TGTGCCAGTAGTATGGGACACCCAGAGGGGGCTTTCTTT
>TRBV28|-|-|TRBJ2-4
CASSSGGVAKNIQYF
TGTGCCAGCAGTTCCGGGGGAGTAGCCAAAAACATTCAGTACTTC
>TRBV6-5|-|-|TRBJ2-7
CASSPGLAQSYEQYF
TGTGCCAGCAGTCCCGGACTGGCCCAGTCCTACGAGCAGTACTTC
>TRBV14|-|-|TRBJ2-7
CASKKTGTYEQYF
TGTGCCAGCAAAAAAACAGGGACCTACGAGCAGTACTTC
>TRBV5-6|-|-|TRBJ1-1
CASSLAWGSEAFF
TGTGCCAGCAGCTTGGCCTGGGGCTCTGAAGCTTTCTTT
>TRBV9|-|-|TRBJ1-3
CASNQGSGNTIYF
TGTGCCAGCAACCAGGGCTCTGGAAACACCATATATTTT
>TRBV28|-|-|TRBJ2-1
CASSGGGQHNEQFF
TGTGCCAGCAGTGGAGGGGGACAGCACAATGAGCAGTTCTTC
>TRBV7-8|-|-|TRBJ2-7
CACRSGSSYEQYF
TGTGCCTGCAGATCGGGGAGCTCCTACGAGCAGTACTTC
>TRBV27|TRBD1|-|TRBJ1-5
CASSLAGGTGDQPQHF
TGTGCCAGCAGTTTAGCCGGGGGGACAGGGGACCAGCCCCAGCATTTT
>TRBV7-9|TRBD2|-|TRBJ2-2
CASSPGTSGKNTGELFF
TGTGCCAGCAGCCCTGGGACTAGCGGGAAGAACACCGGGGAGCTGTTTTTT
>TRBV1|-|-|TRBJ1-2
CTSSQEIFRGTRNYGYTF
TGCACCAGCAGCCAAGAAATATTCCGGGGTACTCGAAACTATGGCTACACCTTC
>TRBV6-6|-|-|TRBJ2-1
CASSYSMASTSYEQFF
TGTGCCAGCAGTTACTCGATGGCTAGTACGTCCTATGAGCAGTTCTTC
>TRBV7-8|TRBD2|-|TRBJ2-7
CASSSSGLVYEQYF
TGTGCCAGCAGCTCCTCGGGACTAGTCTACGAGCAGTACTTC
>TRBV19|-|-|TRBJ2-1
CASRNGGSYNEQFF
TGTGCCAGTAGGAACGGTGGCTCCTACAATGAGCAGTTCTTC
>TRBV19|TRBD1|once|TRBJ2-7
CASSVSRGTLLEQYF
TGTGCCAGTAGTGTATCCAGGGGGACCCTACTCGAGCAGTACTTC